This T cell receptor beta chain was identified in a study of CD8 T cells in ankylosing spondylitis. This clonotype was recorded a few times. The antigen is not known. Molecular-barcoded quantitative 5'-RACE produced these TCR beta libraries. One entry per CDR3 protein results from TCRdb running MiXCR on the 5' RACE reads. The table records about 700,000 distinct CDR3 sequences, over 15% of them present only once. Study results and caveats: A TCR beta motif made of eight highly homologous variants seemed typical of ankylosing spondylitis blood. Past studies reported some motif variants in reactive arthritis synovial fluid and blood. Disease-linked clones proved CD8+ and comparatively uncommon in peripheral blood. From matched ankylosing spondylitis synovial fluid, disease-linked clones were reportedly recovered at significantly enriched levels.

The sample taken for sequencing was blood, either unsorted or a sorted T cell fraction (not recorded which). The TCR originated in a male donor with ankylosing spondylitis.

CDR3 in DNA: TGCAGCGTTGGCCGAGGAACAGGGGCAATTACTGAAGCTTTCTTT. This translates into CSVGRGTGAITEAFF. The chain recombines TRBV29-1 with TRBJ1-1, with 7 bases matching TRBD1. This CDR3 has 15 amino acids. The germline gives CDR1 SQVTM, CDR2 ANQGSEA. V lost 4 bases to trimming and J lost 5 bases; unmatched junction nucleotides: 13.